This TCR beta chain appears in the sequencing data of a study of human T cells and chemical hapten exposure. Findings of the study overall: Sensitization with DPC brought no change to TCRs above 1 in 1000 in frequency. While controls formed fewer of them, expanded TCRs formed significantly more large CDR3 similarity clusters.

Via MiXCR, TCRdb re-called the RACE reads, giving one row per CDR3 protein. The sample includes around 350,000 distinct CDR3 sequences, approximately 5% of them seen just once. The time point: pre-sensitization, week 0. As for treatment: therapeutic diphenylcyclopropenone sensitization with weekly scalp DPC. Per germline, CDR1 LGHDT and CDR2 YNNKEL (reference sequence). The CDR3 runs to 15 residues. V gave up 3 bases and J gave up 0 bases, with 9 bases separating them. This clonotype was seen more than once but under ten times. Its antigen is not identified. The chain employs TRBV3-1 and TRBJ1-3, with a possible D match to TRBD1 (5 bases). Source: whole blood, taken in connection with sensitization to the hapten diphenylcyclopropenone (DPC). This TCR derives from a woman between 18 and 29 years old with alopecia areata. Some clones in this sample may be carry-over from other donors' samples. CDR3 residues: CASSHPGASGNTIYF. CDR3 sequence (DNA): TGTGCCAGCAGCCACCCCGGGGCCTCTGGAAACACCATATATTTT.